Presented here are 27 T cell receptor beta chains from one specimen sequenced in a study of ipilimumab plus nivolumab after autologous stem cell transplantation. TCRdb's copy holds only in-frame clones and misses some; the assay was immunoSEQ multiplex PCR. The table has approximately 84,000 clones, over 80% seen once. Here the sequenced sample was PBMCs, taken in a trial of ipilimumab plus nivolumab as post-transplant consolidation. These receptors were taken from a male donor with diffuse large B-cell lymphoma.

This chain uses TRBV5-6 with TRBJ1-2, with a weak D call TRBD1 (5 bases). The germline gives CDR1 SGHDT, CDR2 YYEEEE. The CDR3 length is 14 residues. V lost 4 bases to trimming and J lost 4 bases, with 14 bases between them. CDR3 sequence reads: CASSPTRAGYGYTF. Here the CDR3 DNA reads TGTGCCAGCAGCCCCACCAGGGCCGGCTATGGCTACACCTTC.

In regard to this clone: The sample carries other DNA sequences with the same CDR3. This chain links TRBV18 with TRBJ2-1, with 10 bases that match TRBD2. The trim removed 0 bases at V and 7 bases at J, leaving 6 bases unmatched. The CDR3 runs 16 residues. Germline values: CDR1 KGHSH, CDR2 LQKENI. This CDR3 is CASSPPVLAGVNEQFF. CDR3 DNA sequence: TGTGCCAGCTCACCACCGGTGCTAGCGGGGGTAAATGAGCAGTTCTTC.

The chain uses TRBV7-6 and TRBJ2-1; D is perhaps TRBD1 or TRBD2 (5 bases each). The CDR3 runs to 14 residues. The V end lost 5 bases, the J end lost 7 bases, and 15 bases lay between the germline ends. In germline, CDR1 is SGHVS, CDR2 FNYEAQ. Written as DNA, the CDR3 is TGTGCCAGCAGCGAGGGGCCCCAGGGTAATGAGCAGTTCTTC. Translation gives CASSEGPQGNEQFF.

The chain recombines TRBV4-2 with TRBJ1-2; D gene ambiguous. The germline CDR1 and CDR2 sequences are LGHNA and YNFKEQ. Trimming removed 4 bases at V and 7 bases at J, with 19 bases between. CDR3 length equals 15 residues. The chain's CDR3 is CASSPSGSIHSGYTF. In DNA form, the CDR3 reads TGTGCCAGCAGCCCCTCCGGATCCATCCATTCTGGCTACACCTTC.

The chain has TRBV19 and TRBJ2-7, with 12 bases that match TRBD2. The V gene end was trimmed by 3 bases and the J gene end by 2 bases; junction bases not matched to a gene: 2. Germline V gives CDR1 LNHDA, CDR2 SQIVND (reference sequence). This CDR3 region has 15 residues. This CDR3 is CASSIGLAGPYEQYF. The CDR3 coding sequence is TGTGCCAGTAGTATCGGACTAGCGGGGCCCTACGAGCAGTACTTC.

This chain links TRBV9 with TRBJ1-1; tentative D call: TRBD1 (5 bases). Germline V gene data show CDR1 as SGDLS and CDR2 as YYNGEE. The CDR3 is 15 residues long. With 4 bases removed from V and 1 base from J, the gap between germline ends came to 14 bases. As DNA, the CDR3 is TGTGCCAGCAGCCCCTCCCCAGGGCCGAACACTGAAGCTTTCTTT. Its protein product is CASSPSPGPNTEAFF.

This chain links TRBV7-2 with TRBJ2-1; 8 bases line up with TRBD2. The ends lost 5 bases at V and 0 bases at J; junction bases unmatched: 12. Germline V gives CDR1 SGHTA, CDR2 FQGNSA. This CDR3 is 18 amino acids long. CDR3 sequence reads: CASSSEFSGDRSYNEQFF. The CDR3 DNA sequence: TGTGCCAGCAGCAGTGAATTTAGCGGGGACCGCTCCTACAATGAGCAGTTCTTC.

This sequence joins TRBV5-5 and TRBJ1-5, with D uncertain. V was trimmed by 0 bases and J by 4 bases, leaving 8 bases between them. CDR1 SGHKS and CDR2 YYEKEE come from the germline V gene (reference sequence). The CDR3 length is 14 residues. CDR3 coding DNA: TGTGCCAGCAGCTTGGATCCTTCAAATCAGCCCCAGCATTTT. Translation: CASSLDPSNQPQHF. Using reference TRBV5-5 and TRBJ1-5 for the parts outside the CDR3, the full variable domain is DAGVTQSPTHLIKTRGQQVTLRCSPISGHKSVSWYQQVLGQGPQFIFQYYEKEERGRGNFPDRFSARQFPNYSSELNVNALLLGDSALYLCASSLDPSNQPQHFGDGTRLSIL.

The chain has TRBV7-8 and TRBJ1-1, with a possible D match to TRBD1 (5 bases). V lost 4 bases and J 1 base, leaving 10 bases between the germline ends. The CDR3 runs 14 residues. Germline V gene data show CDR1 as SGHVS and CDR2 as FQNEAQ. This CDR3 reads CASSYPTANTEAFF. CDR3 sequence (DNA): TGTGCCAGCAGCTATCCGACAGCGAACACTGAAGCTTTCTTT.

The chain recombines TRBV4-1 with TRBJ2-3, with TRBD1 matching 7 bases. V trimming: 1 base; J trimming: 2 bases; junction bases outside the gene matches: 6. The CDR3 totals 16 residues. Germline CDR1 and CDR2: MGHRA and YSYEKL. CDR3 amino acids: CASSQATGKLTDTQYF. As DNA, the CDR3 is TGCGCCAGCAGCCAAGCGACAGGGAAACTCACAGATACGCAGTATTTT.

This clone has ten or more counts. J is TRBJ1-2 and V is TRBV5-6; the D is unclear. From germline, CDR1 is SGHDT and CDR2 YYEEEE. The V and J ends lost 4 bases and 4 bases respectively, with 11 bases between them. The CDR3 runs to 13 residues. The CDR3 loop reads CASSPVGSYGYTF. The CDR3 bases are TGTGCCAGCAGCCCGGTGGGCTCCTATGGCTACACCTTC.

This clone came up a few times. In nucleotides, the CDR3 is TGTGCCAGCAGTTGGACTTGGAGCCCACAGGGCTATGGCTACACCTTC. It is translated as CASSWTWSPQGYGYTF. The chain employs TRBV6-5 and TRBJ1-2; possibly TRBD1 for D (6 bases). V lost 4 bases to trimming and J lost 4 bases, with 19 bases between them. Germline lookup yields CDR1 MNHEY and CDR2 SVGAGI. The CDR3 is made up of 16 amino acids.

The V and J genes are TRBV30 and TRBJ1-3; a weak D match, TRBD1 (5 bases). The CDR3 is 16 amino acids. Germline V lookup: CDR1 GTSNPN, CDR2 SVGIG (reference sequence). Between the trimmed V and J ends, which lost 4 bases and 3 bases, there was a span of 19 bases. Here the CDR3 reads CAWNSMGGGFGNTIYF. CDR3 nucleotides: TGTGCCTGGAACTCCATGGGCGGGGGTTTTGGAAACACCATATATTTT.

The CDR3 region is CASSFVGGNEKLFF. Written as DNA, the CDR3 is TGTGCCAGCAGCTTTGTTGGGGGGAATGAAAAACTGTTTTTT. The chain links TRBV7-2 to TRBJ1-4; perhaps TRBD1 as D (5 bases). V dropped 3 bases and J dropped 5 bases, with 10 bases sitting between them. The germline gives CDR1 SGHTA, CDR2 FQGNSA. This CDR3 contains 14 residues.

The V call is TRBV7-3, the J call TRBJ2-5; tentative D call: TRBD2 (7 bases). Trimming stripped 5 bases from V and 5 bases from J, with 18 bases between. CDR1 is SGHTA, CDR2 FQGTGA, per germline. This CDR3 is built from 15 residues. The CDR3 loop reads CASSRGARPSETQYF. Here the CDR3 DNA reads TGTGCCAGCAGCCGGGGGGCGAGACCGTCGGAGACCCAGTACTTC.

This clone turned up a few times. The chain is built from TRBV29-1 and TRBJ2-3; 9 bases align to TRBD2. The germline gives CDR1 SQVTM, CDR2 ANQGSEA. This CDR3 is 15 amino acids long. V gave up 6 bases and J gave up 2 bases; unmatched junction bases: 9. The CDR3 coding sequence is TGCAGCGTACAGGGGAGCGGGGGGTACACAGATACGCAGTATTTT. Encoded protein: CSVQGSGGYTDTQYF.

The rearrangement joins TRBV7-9 to TRBJ1-2, with D tentatively TRBD1 (5 bases). Germline CDR1 SEHNR, CDR2 FQNEAQ (reference sequence). This CDR3 has 14 residues. Deletions cut 8 bases from V and 0 bases from J, with 13 bases between. The CDR3 spells CASVRGGANYGYTF. The DNA of the CDR3 is TGTGCCAGCGTGCGAGGAGGGGCTAACTATGGCTACACCTTC.

The CDR3 DNA reads as TGTGCCAGCAGGCGACAGGGGACCTACGAGCAGTACTTC. This encodes CASRRQGTYEQYF. J is TRBJ2-7 and V is TRBV5-6; TRBD1 matches at 8 bases. Germline V gene lookup returns CDR1 SGHDT and CDR2 YYEEEE. This CDR3 has 13 residues. V lost 5 bases to trimming and J lost 2 bases; unmatched junction nucleotides: 3.

The table lists this clone with a count of one. The genes are TRBV14 and TRBJ1-2; D ambiguous. This CDR3 is 16 amino acids long. Looked up from germline, CDR1 is SGHDN and CDR2 is FVKESK. The ends were cut back, 1 base at V and 6 bases at J, with 18 bases in the middle. The CDR3 region is CASSQGPGATPNGYTF. The CDR3, as DNA: TGTGCCAGCAGCCAAGGTCCGGGCGCCACACCCAATGGCTACACCTTC. Full variable domain (missing parts from reference TRBV14 and TRBJ1-2): EAGVTQFPSHSVIEKGQTVTLRCDPISGHDNLYWYRRVMGKEIKFLLHFVKESKQDESGMPNNRFLAERTGGTYSTLKVQPAELEDSGVYFCASSQGPGATPNGYTFGSGTRLTVV.

The chain joins TRBV6-1 to TRBJ1-2, with 8 bases matching TRBD1. CDR3 size: 15 residues. V lost 5 bases and J lost 3; bases outside the gene matches: 8. CDR1 and CDR2 from the germline V gene are MNHNS and SASEGT. The CDR3 region is CASSPRVDRDYGYTF. CDR3 nucleotide sequence: TGTGCCAGCAGTCCCCGAGTGGACAGGGACTATGGCTACACCTTC.

This sequence joins TRBV4-1 and TRBJ2-3, with D unresolved. The V gene's germline CDR1 is MGHRA and CDR2 YSYEKL. This CDR3 spans 11 amino acids. V gave up 1 base and J gave up 5 bases, with 1 base separating them. The CDR3 protein is CASSQGDTQYF. Written as DNA, the CDR3 is TGCGCCAGCAGCCAAGGAGATACGCAGTATTTT.

The chain is built from TRBV2 and TRBJ1-2; the D gene is possibly TRBD1 (5 bases). Trimming removed 2 bases from V and 6 bases from J, with 16 bases in between. This CDR3 comprises 15 residues. Germline CDR1 reads SNHLY; CDR2 reads FYNNEI. The CDR3 spells CASSEPWTPDNGYTF. Written as DNA, the CDR3 is TGTGCCAGCAGTGAACCCTGGACCCCGGACAATGGCTACACCTTC. The complete variable domain, with remaining parts taken from reference TRBV2 and TRBJ1-2, reads EPEVTQTPSHQVTQMGQEVILRCVPISNHLYFYWYRQILGQKVEFLVSFYNNEISEKSEIFDDQFSVERPDGSNFTLKIRSTKLEDSAMYFCASSEPWTPDNGYTFGSGTRLTVV.

A word on this clone: A read error may produce the germline difference seen at one junction end. The chain links TRBV7-3 to TRBJ2-6; TRBD1 matches at 7 bases. CDR1 SGHTA and CDR2 FQGTGA come from the germline V gene. The CDR3 runs 17 residues. The CDR3 reads CASSQSDRSSGANVLTF. The CDR3, as DNA: TGCGCCAGCAGCCAATCGGACAGGTCGTCTGGGGCCAACGTCCTGACTTTC.

CDR3 bases: TGTGCCAGTAGGACCGATACCTACGAGCAGTACTTC. This codes for CASRTDTYEQYF. This rearrangement joins TRBV6-1 to TRBJ2-7; unclear D gene. CDR1 and CDR2 (germline): MNHNS, SASEGT. V lost 9 bases to trimming and J lost 2 bases, with 11 bases between them. This CDR3 region has 12 residues.

V is TRBV5-1 and J is TRBJ2-1; TRBD2 is a possible D gene (5 bases). The CDR3 is 13 amino acids. Germline V gene lookup returns CDR1 SGHRS and CDR2 YFSETQ. Trimming shortened V by 2 bases and J by 7 bases, and 10 bases separated the two germline ends. The CDR3, as DNA: TGCGCCAGCAGCTTTCCGGGGAGTAATGAGCAGTTCTTC. Its protein product is CASSFPGSNEQFF.

The chain carries TRBV6-5 and TRBJ2-2; TRBD2 agrees at 7 bases. Losses at the gene ends were 10 bases for V and 3 bases for J; bases not matched to a gene: 11. The CDR3 has 15 amino acids. CDR1 and CDR2 (germline): MNHEY, SVGAGI. CDR3 sequence: CAIGPASGHTGELFF. As DNA, the CDR3 is TGTGCCATCGGCCCGGCTAGCGGACACACCGGGGAGCTGTTTTTT.

The rearrangement links TRBV7-2 to TRBJ2-7; weak D call: TRBD2 (6 bases). The CDR3 runs to 16 residues. The germline V and J ends were trimmed by 5 bases and 0 bases, with 17 bases remaining between them. In germline, CDR1 is SGHTA, CDR2 FQGNSA. In DNA form, the CDR3 reads TGTGCCAGCAGCCCTAACGCCCGGGGACTCTCCTACGAGCAGTACTTC. It translates to CASSPNARGLSYEQYF.